Listed below are T cell receptor beta chains from one sample, sequenced in a study of long-term antiretroviral therapy in people with HIV. Data came from immunoSEQ multiplex PCR; TCRdb stores just in-frame clones and leaves some out. The sample includes about 48,000 clones, approximately 79% seen only once; the top ten take 3%. The material sequenced was unsorted PBMCs, taken 0.8 years after starting antiretroviral therapy. The origin of the receptors is a woman aged 18-30 years with HIV. Both conserved end residues are part of each CDR3. Fields, in order: V gene, D gene, clone size, J gene, CDR3 length, CDR3 DNA, CDR3 protein. The D gene is left open where the match is weak. Size tells how often a clone was seen (once, few, many) or the class of an expanded clone, and some rows leave it out.

v_gene: TRBV9; d_gene: .; abundance: .; j_gene: TRBJ1-5; len: 13; CDR3nt: TGTGCCAGCAGCGTAAAGGGAAACCAGCCCCAGCATTTT; CDR3aa: CASSVKGNQPQHF
v_gene: TRBV9; d_gene: .; abundance: .; j_gene: TRBJ1-4; len: 14; CDR3nt: TGTGCCAGCAGCTACAGGTCTTCTAATGAAAAACTGTTTTTT; CDR3aa: CASSYRSSNEKLFF
v_gene: TRBV29-1; d_gene: TRBD1; abundance: .; j_gene: TRBJ2-1; len: 17; CDR3nt: TGCAGCGTTGAAGACCTAACCGGGACAGGGAACTACAATGAGCAGTTCTTC; CDR3aa: CSVEDLTGTGNYNEQFF
v_gene: TRBV9; d_gene: .; abundance: .; j_gene: TRBJ2-3; len: 17; CDR3nt: TGTGCCAGCAGGGGAGACAGCTTTGGGCCCCCACCAGATACGCAGTATTTT; CDR3aa: CASRGDSFGPPPDTQYF
v_gene: TRBV5-1; d_gene: .; abundance: .; j_gene: TRBJ2-1; len: 17; CDR3nt: TGCGCCAGCAGCCAGGGGGGTGCGGGAGCGCCGGGGATTGAGCAGTTCTTC; CDR3aa: CASSQGGAGAPGIEQFF
v_gene: TRBV18; d_gene: .; abundance: .; j_gene: TRBJ2-2; len: 15; CDR3nt: TGTGCCAGCTCACCGACCGGCCCGAACACCGGGGAGCTGTTTTTT; CDR3aa: CASSPTGPNTGELFF
v_gene: TRBV5-1; d_gene: .; abundance: .; j_gene: TRBJ1-1; len: 17; CDR3nt: TGCGCCAGCAGCTTAGGGGGGGGAGGTTCTGGGAGCACTGAAGCTTTCTTT; CDR3aa: CASSLGGGGSGSTEAFF
v_gene: TRBV14; d_gene: TRBD2; abundance: .; j_gene: TRBJ2-1; len: 20; CDR3nt: TGTGCCAGCAGCCAAGATTGGAGGGGGGCGGGAGGACCTCTGTACAATGAGCAGTTCTTC; CDR3aa: CASSQDWRGAGGPLYNEQFF
v_gene: TRBV14; d_gene: .; abundance: .; j_gene: TRBJ2-7; len: 12; CDR3nt: TGTGCCAGCAGCCAAGAAATCTACGAGCAGTACTTC; CDR3aa: CASSQEIYEQYF
v_gene: TRBV18; d_gene: .; abundance: .; j_gene: TRBJ2-2; len: 15; CDR3nt: TGTGCCAGCTCACCACCGGGGCGGTTACCCGGGGAGCTGTTTTTT; CDR3aa: CASSPPGRLPGELFF
v_gene: TRBV4-2; d_gene: TRBD2; abundance: few; j_gene: TRBJ2-7; len: 19; CDR3nt: TGTGCCAGCAGCCAAGATACTGGACTAGCGGGACCACTGGGGGACGAGCAGTACTTC; CDR3aa: CASSQDTGLAGPLGDEQYF
v_gene: TRBV19; d_gene: TRBD1; abundance: once; j_gene: TRBJ1-5; len: 14; CDR3nt: TGTGCCAGTAGTATATCAGGGGGTAATCAGCCCCAGCATTTT; CDR3aa: CASSISGGNQPQHF
v_gene: TRBV7-6; d_gene: TRBD1; abundance: .; j_gene: TRBJ2-7; len: 13; CDR3nt: TGTGCCAGCAGCCCTCAGGGGACAGGCGAGCAGTACTTC; CDR3aa: CASSPQGTGEQYF
v_gene: TRBV7-2; d_gene: TRBD2; abundance: .; j_gene: TRBJ2-1; len: 14; CDR3nt: TGTGCCAGCAGTATGGGACTAGCGGGAGCAGAGCAGTTCTTC; CDR3aa: CASSMGLAGAEQFF
v_gene: TRBV19; d_gene: TRBD2; abundance: .; j_gene: TRBJ2-5; len: 18; CDR3nt: TGTGCCAGTAACCCGCGCCGGACTAGCGGGGTGAACCAAGAGACCCAGTACTTC; CDR3aa: CASNPRRTSGVNQETQYF
v_gene: TRBV9; d_gene: .; abundance: .; j_gene: TRBJ1-5; len: 13; CDR3nt: TGTGCCAGCAGCGTAGATTTCAATCAGCCCCAGCATTTT; CDR3aa: CASSVDFNQPQHF
v_gene: TRBV7-9; d_gene: .; abundance: .; j_gene: TRBJ1-3; len: 16; CDR3nt: TGTGCCAGCAGCCCCACCGGGACCCACTCTGGAAACACCATATATTTT; CDR3aa: CASSPTGTHSGNTIYF
v_gene: TRBV19; d_gene: .; abundance: .; j_gene: TRBJ1-1; len: 14; CDR3nt: TGTGCCAGTAGTATAGATCGGGGGCGGACTGAAGCTTTCTTT; CDR3aa: CASSIDRGRTEAFF
v_gene: TRBV5-1; d_gene: .; abundance: .; j_gene: TRBJ1-5; len: 15; CDR3nt: TGCGCCAGCAGCTTGGACGGTACTCGCAATCAGCCCCAGCATTTT; CDR3aa: CASSLDGTRNQPQHF
v_gene: TRBV18; d_gene: .; abundance: .; j_gene: TRBJ1-4; len: 15; CDR3nt: TGTGCCAGCTCACTACAGGGCGGTGGGCCCGAAAAACTGTTTTTT; CDR3aa: CASSLQGGGPEKLFF
v_gene: TRBV6-5; d_gene: .; abundance: .; j_gene: TRBJ2-5; len: 15; CDR3nt: TGTGCCAGCAGGGGAGAGGGCAGGCCCCAAGAGACCCAGTACTTC; CDR3aa: CASRGEGRPQETQYF
v_gene: TRBV27; d_gene: TRBD1; abundance: few; j_gene: TRBJ1-4; len: 14; CDR3nt: TGTGCCAGCAGTGCGGACAGGTTTAATGAAAAACTGTTTTTT; CDR3aa: CASSADRFNEKLFF
v_gene: TRBV6-6; d_gene: TRBD1; abundance: .; j_gene: TRBJ1-5; len: 15; CDR3nt: TGTGCCAGCAGTCCGACAGGGGGTAGCGGTCAGCCCCAGCATTTT; CDR3aa: CASSPTGGSGQPQHF
v_gene: TRBV11-2; d_gene: TRBD1; abundance: .; j_gene: TRBJ2-2; len: 15; CDR3nt: TGTGCCAGCAGCTTGTACAGGGGGCGAACCGGGGAGCTGTTTTTT; CDR3aa: CASSLYRGRTGELFF
v_gene: TRBV4-1; d_gene: .; abundance: .; j_gene: TRBJ1-3; len: 15; CDR3nt: TGCGCCAGCAGCCTAGGGGAGGTGGGTGGAAACACCATATATTTT; CDR3aa: CASSLGEVGGNTIYF
v_gene: TRBV29-1; d_gene: TRBD1; abundance: .; j_gene: TRBJ2-1; len: 15; CDR3nt: TGCAGCGTTGAAGCCGCGGGCAGGGGGCTATATGAGCAGTTCTTC; CDR3aa: CSVEAAGRGLYEQFF
v_gene: TRBV6-5; d_gene: TRBD1; abundance: .; j_gene: TRBJ1-5; len: 16; CDR3nt: TGTGCCAGCAGTTTATCTCAGGGGACAGGCAATCAGCCCCAGCATTTT; CDR3aa: CASSLSQGTGNQPQHF
v_gene: TRBV11-2; d_gene: TRBD1; abundance: .; j_gene: TRBJ2-2; len: 15; CDR3nt: TGTGCCAGCAGCTCCGGACAGGCGAACACCGGGGAGCTGTTTTTT; CDR3aa: CASSSGQANTGELFF
v_gene: TRBV4-1; d_gene: .; abundance: .; j_gene: TRBJ2-7; len: 14; CDR3nt: TGCGCCAGCAGCCAAGAGACTAGCTCCTACGAGCAGTACTTC; CDR3aa: CASSQETSSYEQYF
v_gene: TRBV4-3; d_gene: TRBD1; abundance: .; j_gene: TRBJ2-7; len: 16; CDR3nt: TGCGCCAGCAGCCAATTCCGGGACAGTTACACCTACGAGCAGTACTTC; CDR3aa: CASSQFRDSYTYEQYF
v_gene: TRBV4-1; d_gene: .; abundance: .; j_gene: TRBJ2-1; len: 13; CDR3nt: TGCGCCAGCAGCCAAGACTTCGGCAATGAGCAGTTCTTC; CDR3aa: CASSQDFGNEQFF
v_gene: TRBV7-2; d_gene: .; abundance: once; j_gene: TRBJ1-5; len: 16; CDR3nt: TGTGCCAGCAGCTTATATGGCCAGGGGAGCAATCAGCCCCAGCATTTT; CDR3aa: CASSLYGQGSNQPQHF
v_gene: TRBV29-1; d_gene: .; abundance: once; j_gene: TRBJ2-3; len: 12; CDR3nt: TGCAGCGTTGTGAAGAGCACAGATACGCAGTATTTT; CDR3aa: CSVVKSTDTQYF
v_gene: TRBV7-2; d_gene: .; abundance: .; j_gene: TRBJ1-1; len: 11; CDR3nt: TGTGCCAGCAGCGTCGACAGTGAAGCTTTCTTT; CDR3aa: CASSVDSEAFF